This note documents a single T cell receptor beta chain sequence. While the first cohort had 600 to 800 subjects, the donors belonged to the separate validation cohort of roughly 130 subjects. CDR1 and CDR2 from the germline V gene are KGHSH and LQKENI. The J segment lost 5 bases and the V segment lost 5 bases, leaving 5 bases of the junction unmatched. The CDR3 length is 13 residues. Data came from immunoSEQ multiplex PCR; TCRdb stores just in-frame clones and leaves some out. The table includes 150,000 to 250,000 clones, 70% to 85% detected once. This entry belongs to a study of cytomegalovirus exposure and HLA in healthy donors.

This sequence joins TRBV18 and TRBJ2-5; 7 bases fit TRBD1. This sequence originates from a woman aged 25-40 years in good health and CMV-seropositive. Input material: PBMCs. CDR3 in amino acids: CASSADRVETQYF. The DNA of the CDR3 is TGTGCCAGCTCAGCTGACAGGGTTGAGACCCAGTACTTC.